This T cell receptor beta chain was obtained from a study of cytomegalovirus exposure and HLA in healthy donors. Study-wide results and limits: Researchers reported in a later analysis that common viral pathogens appeared linked to several top clusters. For most subjects, TCR beta sequences were reported to predict HLA-A and HLA-B alleles with accuracy.

The CDR3 extends over 13 amino acids. Per germline, CDR1 GTSNPN and CDR2 SVGIG (reference sequence). J was trimmed by 1 base and V by 8 bases; bases with no gene match: 5. As concerns this clone: As yet, its antigen is unknown.

PCR was performed using 60 Vbeta and 13 Jbeta primers. Profiled with immunoSEQ multiplex PCR; TCRdb holds only in-frame clones, not every one. The sample contains some 110,000 clones, approximately 85% of which appear only once. Donors likely had unrecorded immune exposures despite being nominally healthy when sampled. Sequenced material: PBMCs. V gene TRBV30 combines with J gene TRBJ1-1, with TRBD1 matching 9 bases. This sequence was found in a middle-aged man in good health and CMV-seronegative. CDR3 sequence (DNA): TGTGCCCGTATGACAGGGGGGAACACTGAAGCTTTCTTT. This encodes CARMTGGNTEAFF.